This T cell receptor (beta chain) stems from a study of T cells in Graves' hyperthyroidism and ophthalmopathy. The investigators amplified TCR beta CDR3 regions from RNA transcripts. The primer set for the first-round RT-PCR of the TCR CDR3 was HTBI. TCRdb independently ran MiXCR on the multiplex PCR reads; one entry per CDR3 protein. The sample yields about 400,000 distinct CDR3 sequences, roughly an eighth seen once. This CDR3 is built from 12 residues. Looked up from germline, CDR1 is SQVTM and CDR2 is ANQGSEA. Trimming shortened V by 6 bases and J by 4 bases, and 13 bases separated the two germline ends.

The TCR comes from a man aged 45-65 years with Graves' ophthalmopathy. The source material was blood. The chain combines TRBV29-1 with TRBJ2-7; D not resolved. The CDR3 DNA reads as TGCAGCGTGGCCGAAAGTGGGTACGAGCAGTACTTC. Its translation: CSVAESGYEQYF.